One and the same sample provided the 20 T cell receptor beta chains below, sequenced in a study of radiotherapy plus CTLA-4 blockade in lung cancer. Produced via immunoSEQ multiplex PCR; TCRdb's table is partial and in-frame only. The profile shows tens of thousands of clones, 78% of them singletons. The sequencing used peripheral blood, collected from a patient treated with radiotherapy plus ipilimumab. Receptor source: a human donor with non-small cell lung cancer who had a partial response to radiotherapy plus ipilimumab. Some clones in this sample may be carry-over from other donors' samples.

V and J are TRBV10-2 and TRBJ2-1; TRBD2 matches 9 bases. The CDR3 is made up of 14 amino acids. The germline gives CDR1 WSHSY, CDR2 SAAADI. Trimming took 6 bases from V and 8 from J; bases not matched to a gene: 8. CDR3 bases: TGCGCCAGCAGGGAGGGCGGGGGGGCTCATGAGCAGTTCTTC. Its protein product is CASREGGGAHEQFF.

The CDR3 reads CASSLGRDTQYF. CDR3 in DNA: TGTGCCAGCAGCTTGGGGAGAGATACGCAGTATTTT. This chain joins TRBV7-6 and TRBJ2-3, with TRBD2 as a possible D gene (5 bases). Trimming took off 3 bases at V and 5 bases at J, with 6 bases between the two ends. Germline values: CDR1 SGHVS, CDR2 FNYEAQ. The CDR3 totals 12 residues.

This sequence joins TRBV29-1 and TRBJ2-7, with D perhaps TRBD2 (6 bases). Germline CDR1 SQVTM, CDR2 ANQGSEA. V was cut by 3 bases and J by 3 bases, with 6 bases left in between. The CDR3 is 11 residues long. CDR3 sequence reads: CSVEGGYEQYF. CDR3 in DNA: TGCAGCGTTGAGGGGGGCTACGAGCAGTACTTC.

The gene calls are TRBV6-5 and TRBJ2-3, with 8 bases identical to TRBD1. The V gene's germline CDR1 is MNHEY and CDR2 SVGAGI. V was pared by 2 bases and J by 1 base, with 5 bases of the junction left unmatched. The CDR3 length is 16 residues. CDR3 protein: CASSYPDRVGTDTQYF. As DNA, the CDR3 is TGTGCCAGCAGTTACCCGGACAGGGTGGGCACAGATACGCAGTATTTT.

CDR3 nucleotide sequence: TGTGCCAGCAGGGGTAGCGGGAGGGCCGGCGAGCAGTACTTC. Its translation: CASRGSGRAGEQYF. The chain carries TRBV6-5 and TRBJ2-7; 11 positions agree with TRBD2. The CDR3 totals 14 residues. V trimming: 6 bases; J trimming: 6 bases; junction bases outside the gene matches: 7. Germline V gene sequence: CDR1 MNHEY, CDR2 SVGAGI.

This clone appeared a few times. The chain is built from TRBV27 and TRBJ2-7; D unclear. Germline V gene sequence: CDR1 MNHEY, CDR2 SMNVEV (reference sequence). The CDR3 spans 12 residues. V was pared by 4 bases and J by 4 bases, with 8 bases between. The CDR3 region has the DNA TGTGCCAGCAGTTCCTCCGGGTACGAGCAGTACTTC. Protein sequence: CASSSSGYEQYF.

The chain employs TRBV29-1 and TRBJ1-2; 8 bases are a match to TRBD1. J gave up 4 bases and V 6 bases, and 4 bases lay outside the gene matches. This CDR3 has 12 residues. Germline V gene data show CDR1 as SQVTM and CDR2 as ANQGSEA. DNA of the CDR3: TGCAGCGTAGACGGACAGGGCTATGGCTACACCTTC. It codes for CSVDGQGYGYTF.

This chain connects TRBV5-1 to TRBJ1-6; TRBD1 aligns across 10 bases. Trimming at V came to 0 bases and at J to 6 bases, leaving 6 bases not matched to a gene. Per germline, CDR1 SGHRS and CDR2 YFSETQ. The length of the CDR3 is 17 residues. CDR3 sequence reads: CASSLGTGGFTNSPLHF. CDR3 coding DNA: TGCGCCAGCAGCTTGGGGACAGGGGGTTTTACTAATTCACCCCTCCACTTT.

V usage is TRBV7-7 and J usage is TRBJ2-1; maybe TRBD2 (5 bases). CDR1 and CDR2 (germline): SSHAT, FNYEAQ (reference sequence). The CDR3 totals 14 residues. With 2 bases removed from V and 4 bases from J, the gap between germline ends came to 9 bases. The CDR3: CASSLSERYNEQFF. CDR3 DNA sequence: TGTGCCAGCAGCTTAAGTGAGCGGTACAATGAGCAGTTCTTC. Together with reference TRBV7-7 and TRBJ2-1, the CDR3 gives the full variable domain: GAGVSQSPRYKVTKRGQDVTLRCDPISSHATLYWYQQALGQGPEFLTYFNYEAQPDKSGLPSDRFSAERPEGSISTLTIQRTEQRDSAMYRCASSLSERYNEQFFGPGTRLTVL.

This rearrangement joins TRBV19 to TRBJ2-7, with a weak D call TRBD1 (6 bases). The CDR3 runs to 17 residues. Trimming took 5 bases from V and 2 from J, leaving 22 bases between them. Germline V gives CDR1 LNHDA, CDR2 SQIVND (reference sequence). The CDR3 bases are TGTGCCAGTAGTCCGGCCTGGGGCAGGGGAATGACCTACGAGCAGTACTTC. This translates into CASSPAWGRGMTYEQYF. The variable domain in full, completed from reference TRBV19 and TRBJ2-7, reads DGGITQSPKYLFRKEGQNVTLSCEQNLNHDAMYWYRQDPGQGLRLIYYSQIVNDFQKGDIAEGYSVSREKKESFPLTVTSAQKNPTAFYLCASSPAWGRGMTYEQYFGPGTRLTVT.

J is TRBJ2-1 and V is TRBV7-2; 13 nucleotides agree with TRBD2. Germline CDR1 SGHTA, CDR2 FQGNSA. Trimming at V came to 5 bases and at J to 4 bases, leaving 5 bases not matched to a gene. CDR3 length equals 16 residues. In DNA, the CDR3 is TGTGCCAGCAGCATACTAGCGGGGGGGCAGTACAATGAGCAGTTCTTC. Translated, it gives CASSILAGGQYNEQFF.

The V call is TRBV5-6, the J call TRBJ1-1, with 11 bases aligning to TRBD1. V dropped 5 bases and J dropped 5; count of bases not matched to a gene: 11. The CDR3 extends over 16 amino acids. The germline CDR1 and CDR2 sequences are SGHDT and YYEEEE. The CDR3 loop reads CASRRGQGATRTEAFF. The CDR3, as DNA: TGTGCCAGCAGACGAGGACAGGGGGCAACGAGGACTGAAGCTTTCTTT.

This rearrangement joins TRBV6-1 to TRBJ2-3; D possibly corresponds to TRBD2 (5 bases). Germline CDR1 reads MNHNS; CDR2 reads SASEGT. Trimming took 7 bases from V and 6 from J, leaving 14 bases between them. The CDR3 is 13 amino acids. For the CDR3, the DNA is TGTGCCAGCATCTTACGGACTGGTGATACGCAGTATTTT. Its protein is CASILRTGDTQYF.

The chain is built from TRBV13 and TRBJ2-7; tentative D call: TRBD2 (6 bases). The V end was cut by 5 bases, the J end by 4 bases, with 15 bases between. The V gene's germline CDR1 is PRHDT and CDR2 FYEKMQ (reference sequence). This CDR3 comprises 14 residues. Written as DNA, the CDR3 is TGTGCCAGCAGCGCCCGACTAGTCGGGTACGAGCAGTACTTC. It specifies CASSARLVGYEQYF.

V and J are TRBV28 and TRBJ2-1, with TRBD2 identical over 9 bases. The CDR3 consists of 20 residues. The germline V gene encodes CDR1 MDHEN and CDR2 SYDVKM. Trimming cost V 3 bases and J 0 bases; bases outside gene matches: 15. The CDR3 loop reads CASSFGAGLAQFSSYNEQFF. The CDR3 bases are TGTGCCAGCAGTTTCGGGGCGGGACTAGCTCAGTTTAGCTCCTACAATGAGCAGTTCTTC.

This chain uses TRBV7-2 with TRBJ2-7; D might be TRBD1 (5 bases). Germline-derived CDR1 and CDR2 are SGHTA and FQGNSA. This CDR3 contains 12 residues. V was trimmed by 6 bases and J by 4 bases, leaving 10 bases between them. The CDR3 sequence is CASSRTQYEQYF. The CDR3 nucleotides are TGTGCCAGCAGTCGGACACAGTACGAGCAGTACTTC.

This clone was found once. Other DNA sequences in the sample encode the same CDR3. The rearrangement joins TRBV19 to TRBJ1-1, with 8 bases aligning to TRBD1. Losses at the gene ends were 3 bases for V and 5 bases for J; bases not matched to a gene: 5. This CDR3 is 14 amino acids long. Germline CDR1 and CDR2: LNHDA and SQIVND (reference sequence). Written as DNA, the CDR3 is TGTGCCAGTAGTATCGGCAGGGGGCGGACTGAAGCTTTCTTT. It is translated as CASSIGRGRTEAFF.

CDR3 sequence: CASSPTPRQGRDRASEAFF. The CDR3 DNA is TGTGCCAGCTCACCAACTCCTCGACAGGGGAGGGACAGAGCTTCTGAAGCTTTCTTT. The chain couples TRBV18 to TRBJ1-1; 8 bases are a match to TRBD1. The CDR3 spans 19 residues. V lost 2 bases to trimming and J lost 6 bases; unmatched junction nucleotides: 20. From germline, CDR1 is KGHSH and CDR2 LQKENI.

This sequence joins TRBV23-1 and TRBJ1-2, with a possible D match to TRBD1 (6 bases). TRBV23-1 is treated as an ORF (open reading frame) with a function not yet certain. V was shortened by 0 bases and J by 5 bases, with 7 bases between the two germline ends. The length of the CDR3 is 13 residues. The CDR3 DNA sequence: TGCGCCAGCAGTCAATCACAGGGATATGGCTACACCTTC. As protein: CASSQSQGYGYTF.

The CDR3 region has the DNA TGTGCCAGTAGAGGGACAGGAGAGAATCAGCCCCAGCATTTT. Encoded protein: CASRGTGENQPQHF. The gene calls are TRBV19 and TRBJ1-5, with 8 nucleotides matching TRBD1. Trimming cost V 6 bases and J 4 bases; bases outside gene matches: 5. Germline assignment: CDR1 LNHDA and CDR2 SQIVND (reference sequence). The CDR3 spans 14 residues.